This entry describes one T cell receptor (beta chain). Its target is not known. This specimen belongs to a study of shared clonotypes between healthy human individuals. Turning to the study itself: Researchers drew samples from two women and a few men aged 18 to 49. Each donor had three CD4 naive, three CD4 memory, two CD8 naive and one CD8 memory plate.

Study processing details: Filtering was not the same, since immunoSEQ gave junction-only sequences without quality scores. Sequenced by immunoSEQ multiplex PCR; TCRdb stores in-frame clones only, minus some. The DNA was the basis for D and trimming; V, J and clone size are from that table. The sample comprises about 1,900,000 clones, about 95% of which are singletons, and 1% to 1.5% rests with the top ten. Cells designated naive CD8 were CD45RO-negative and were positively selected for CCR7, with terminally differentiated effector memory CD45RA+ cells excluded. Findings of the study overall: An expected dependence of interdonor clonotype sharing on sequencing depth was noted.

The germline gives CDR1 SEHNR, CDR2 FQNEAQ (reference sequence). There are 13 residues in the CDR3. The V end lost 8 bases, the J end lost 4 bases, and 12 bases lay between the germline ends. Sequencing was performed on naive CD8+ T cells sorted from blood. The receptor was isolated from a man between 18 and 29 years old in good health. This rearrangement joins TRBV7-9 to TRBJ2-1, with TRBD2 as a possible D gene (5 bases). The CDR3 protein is CASFDGVYNEQFF. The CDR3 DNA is TGTGCCAGCTTCGACGGGGTTTACAATGAGCAGTTCTTC. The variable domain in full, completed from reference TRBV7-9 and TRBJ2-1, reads DTGVSQNPRHKITKRGQNVTFRCDPISEHNRLYWYRQTLGQGPEFLTYFQNEAQLEKSRLLSDRFSAERPKGSFSTLEIQRTEQGDSAMYLCASFDGVYNEQFFGPGTRLTVL.